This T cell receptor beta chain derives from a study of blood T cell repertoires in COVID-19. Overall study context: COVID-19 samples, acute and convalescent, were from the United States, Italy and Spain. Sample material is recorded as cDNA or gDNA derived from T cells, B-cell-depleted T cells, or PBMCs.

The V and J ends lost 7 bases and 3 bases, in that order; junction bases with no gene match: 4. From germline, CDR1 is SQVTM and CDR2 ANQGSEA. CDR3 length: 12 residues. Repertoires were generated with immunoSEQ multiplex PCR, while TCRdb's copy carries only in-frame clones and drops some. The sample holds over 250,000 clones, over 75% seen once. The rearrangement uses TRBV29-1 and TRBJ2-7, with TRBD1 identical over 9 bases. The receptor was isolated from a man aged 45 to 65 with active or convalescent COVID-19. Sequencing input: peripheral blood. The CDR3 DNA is TGCAGCGCGGGACAGGGATTCTACGAGCAGTACTTC. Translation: CSAGQGFYEQYF.